The clone carrying this T cell receptor beta chain has at least ten counts. It was considered stable Graves' hyperthyroidism when ophthalmopathy did not progress within 18 months. This sample holds PBMCs from 10 ml fresh peripheral blood. The investigators amplified TCR beta CDR3 regions from RNA transcripts. The TCR CDR3 first-round RT-PCR relied on the HTBI primer set. One entry per CDR3 protein results from TCRdb running MiXCR on the multiplex PCR reads. The repertoire consists of some 350,000 distinct CDR3 sequences, with 19% occurring once and the leading ten covering about 3.7%. These data belong to a study of T cells in Graves' hyperthyroidism and ophthalmopathy. The germline V gene has CDR1 DFQATT and CDR2 SNEGSKA (reference sequence). The CDR3 length is 13 residues. After removal of 6 bases from V and 3 bases from J, the junction contained 7 bases not matched to a gene.

V is TRBV20-1 and J is TRBJ1-2, with 7 nucleotides matching TRBD1. The source material was blood. This receptor was taken from a woman younger than 35 with Graves' hyperthyroidism. The CDR3 bases are TGCAGTGCAGCGGGAGGGGGCGACTATGGCTACACCTTC. The encoded protein is CSAAGGGDYGYTF.